The following is a TCR beta chain sequence with its context. This sample is drawn from a study of blood T cell repertoires in COVID-19. CDR1 is WNHNN, CDR2 SYGVQD, per germline (reference sequence). The CDR3 is 17 amino acids. The germline V and J ends were trimmed by 3 bases and 2 bases, with 17 bases remaining between them. Under the authors' procedure: Quantification of nucleated cells was approximated via reference gene primer amplification. Libraries were prepared by immunoSEQ multiplex PCR; TCRdb keeps only in-frame clonotypes and omits some of them. V and J calls and clone size are copied from that table; D and trimming were computed from the DNA. Among 200,000 or so clones listed, approximately 84% were seen once. Residents of about two dozen US areas, aged roughly 18 to 89 years, made up the participants. Participants were placed into cohorts based on the clinical history they reported. Either two negative PCRs, clearance, or symptom resolution qualified Cohort 3 donors as recovered.

The specimen was PBMCs or T cells enriched from blood (not recorded which). This TCR derives from a man aged 35-49 years who had recovered from COVID-19. The rearrangement uses TRBV10-1 and TRBJ1-5, with D possibly matching TRBD1 (5 bases). The CDR3 DNA reads as TGCGCCAGCAGTGAAAGCTGGGGTGACAGCGGCAATCAGCCCCAGCATTTT. This sequence encodes CASSESWGDSGNQPQHF.